This TCR beta chain was recovered during a study of response to subunit inactivated influenza vaccine. Each CDR3 protein is one row after TCRdb ran MiXCR on the RT-PCR reads. The sample contains about 310,000 distinct CDR3 sequences, just over 20% of which appear only once. Study findings and constraints: Seasonal influenza vaccination, on each occasion, was suggested by the authors to recruit few new T cells.

Note on this clonotype: Its antigen is not identified.

The CDR3 is 18 residues long. Germline V gene data show CDR1 as SGHRS and CDR2 as YFSETQ. V dropped 1 base and J dropped 0; count of bases not matched to a gene: 11. This sample comprised PBMCs from blood, obtained roughly 20 months after vaccination. This clonotype was sampled from a man between 50 and 75 years old who received an inactivated influenza vaccine. The chain carries TRBV5-1 and TRBJ1-2; 8 bases fit TRBD1. CDR3 bases: TGCGCCAGCAGCTTGTCCCCGTTGACAGGGGAAACTAACTATGGCTACACCTTC. This encodes CASSLSPLTGETNYGYTF.